Listed here are 30 T cell receptor beta chains from one sample, sequenced in a study of T cells after yellow fever vaccination. TCRdb used MiXCR to reprocess the 5' RACE reads, holding one entry per CDR3 protein. The table lists nearly 550,000 distinct CDR3 sequences, 15% to 20% of them singletons, with more than 13% in the top ten. The sequencing used PBMCs, collected 15 days after the yellow fever booster vaccination. These receptors were obtained from a man aged 25-45 years who received the YFV17D yellow fever vaccine.

This clonotype appeared a few times. The chain has TRBV5-1 and TRBJ2-2, with 7 bases fitting TRBD2. CDR3 length equals 15 residues. The germline V gene encodes CDR1 SGHRS and CDR2 YFSETQ. V lost 0 bases to trimming and J lost 6 bases; unmatched junction nucleotides: 5. DNA of the CDR3: TGCGCCAGCAGCTTGGACTCAGGGAGGGCCGGGGAGCTGTTTTTT. Amino acid sequence: CASSLDSGRAGELFF.

This clonotype was recorded a few times. The genes are TRBV7-2 and TRBJ2-3; D uncertain. The CDR3 is made up of 15 amino acids. Germline-derived CDR1 and CDR2 are SGHTA and FQGNSA. V gave up 5 bases and J gave up 4 bases, with 16 bases separating them. This CDR3 reads CASSIQAEVADTQYF. The CDR3 region has the DNA TGTGCCAGCAGCATTCAAGCAGAGGTGGCAGATACGCAGTATTTT.

The chain is built from TRBV7-2 and TRBJ2-7, with D uncertain. The V gene's germline CDR1 is SGHTA and CDR2 FQGNSA. This CDR3 region has 16 residues. V shed 1 base and J shed 0 bases, with 13 bases lying between them. The CDR3 reads CASSLVADLSSYEQYF. For the CDR3, the DNA is TGTGCCAGCAGCTTAGTGGCAGATCTAAGCTCCTACGAGCAGTACTTC. The variable domain in full, completed from reference TRBV7-2 and TRBJ2-7, reads GAGVSQSPSNKVTEKGKDVELRCDPISGHTALYWYRQSLGQGLEFLIYFQGNSAPDKSGLPSDRFSAERTGGSVSTLTIQRTQQEDSAVYLCASSLVADLSSYEQYFGPGTRLTVT.

This clonotype has a count of ten or more. The DNA for the CDR3 is TGTGCCACCAGCAGTGGGACTACGCAAGAGACCCAGTACTTC. It specifies CATSSGTTQETQYF. This chain links TRBV15 with TRBJ2-5, with TRBD2 identical over 7 bases. CDR1 and CDR2 from the germline V gene are LNHNV and YYDKDF (reference sequence). The CDR3 extends over 14 amino acids. Trimming cost V 3 bases and J 2 bases; bases outside gene matches: 3.

The chain links TRBV27 to TRBJ2-7; TRBD1 matches at 9 bases. The germline V gene has CDR1 MNHEY and CDR2 SMNVEV (reference sequence). The length of the CDR3 is 15 residues. The V and J ends lost 0 bases and 8 bases, in that order; junction bases with no gene match: 8. The DNA for the CDR3 is TGTGCCAGCAGTTTATCAGTCGGGACAGGGTTACAGCAGTACTTC. Protein: CASSLSVGTGLQQYF.

This clonotype was counted only a few times. V is TRBV19 and J is TRBJ2-3; unclear D gene. From germline, CDR1 is LNHDA and CDR2 SQIVND (reference sequence). Trimming took 5 bases from V and 6 from J, leaving 9 bases between them. The length of the CDR3 is 12 residues. CDR3 in DNA: TGTGCCAGTAGTTTCAGCCGCGATACGCAGTATTTT. It is translated as CASSFSRDTQYF.

This clonotype was observed a few times. The V gene is TRBV21-1, the J gene TRBJ2-7; the table's D call of TRBD1 was not tested on the DNA. TRBV21-1 is a pseudogene segment. The CDR3 spans 18 residues. CDR3 coding DNA: TGTGCCAGCACCCTGACCAGGACAGGGACCAGGAGAGGGTACGAGCAGTACTTC. Protein product: CASTLTRTGTRRGYEQYF.

This CDR3 reads CASSQSWTSGRAYEQYF. CDR3 bases: TGCGCCAGCAGTCAATCGTGGACTAGCGGGAGGGCGTACGAGCAGTACTTC. This sequence joins TRBV23-1 and TRBJ2-7; TRBD2 matches 15 bases. TRBV23-1 is an ORF, and what it does is uncertain. The CDR3 consists of 17 residues. V trimming: 0 bases; J trimming: 4 bases; junction bases outside the gene matches: 4.

Only a few counts were recorded for this clonotype. The genes are TRBV12-3 or TRBV12-4 and TRBJ2-7, with D uncertain. This CDR3 is 13 amino acids long. V shed 0 bases and J shed 2 bases, with 5 bases lying between them. The CDR3 reads CASSLALPYEQYF. CDR3 in DNA: TGTGCCAGCAGTTTAGCCCTCCCCTACGAGCAGTACTTC.

The V and J genes are TRBV6-2 or TRBV6-3 and TRBJ2-7, with 8 bases fitting TRBD1. Germline-derived CDR1 and CDR2 are MNHEY and SVGEGT. With 0 bases clipped from V and 3 bases from J, the junction kept 4 bases outside the gene matches. This CDR3 contains 15 residues. CDR3 DNA sequence: TGTGCCAGCAGTTACTCGTCACAGGGGGACTACGAGCAGTACTTC. Its translation is CASSYSSQGDYEQYF.

This chain joins TRBV5-6 and TRBJ2-7; D is perhaps TRBD2 (5 bases). Between the trimmed V and J ends, which lost 4 bases and 3 bases, there was a span of 11 bases. The length of the CDR3 is 13 residues. The germline V gene encodes CDR1 SGHDT and CDR2 YYEEEE. CDR3 region: CASSRDTVYEQYF. The CDR3 DNA is TGTGCCAGCAGCCGGGATACAGTCTACGAGCAGTACTTC.

CDR3 nucleotides: TGTGCCAGCAGTTATCAACGAGTGGAGCAGTTCTTC. Translation gives CASSYQRVEQFF. This sequence joins TRBV6-2 or TRBV6-3 and TRBJ2-1; D unclear. Trimming cost V 3 bases and J 10 bases, with 10 bases left between them. The CDR3 totals 12 residues. CDR1 is MNHEY, CDR2 SVGEGT, per germline.

This clonotype was found a few times. The chain couples TRBV5-1 to TRBJ2-1, with 10 bases matching TRBD2. The CDR3 extends over 15 amino acids. The junction had 6 bases not matched to a gene; V was cut back by 0 bases and J by 9 bases. Germline CDR1 is SGHRS and CDR2 is YFSETQ. The CDR3 bases are TGCGCCAGCAGCTTGGGAGCGGGAGGGCTGGTTGAGCAGTTCTTC. Protein: CASSLGAGGLVEQFF.

The rearrangement joins TRBV12-3 or TRBV12-4 to TRBJ1-1; no firm D call. The CDR3 runs 14 residues. V shed 6 bases and J shed 5 bases, with 16 bases lying between them. The CDR3 here is CASSRSGSATEAFF. CDR3 sequence (DNA): TGTGCCAGCAGCCGAAGTGGCTCCGCGACTGAAGCTTTCTTT.

This clonotype was seen a handful of times. The V and J genes are TRBV10-3 and TRBJ1-2; maybe TRBD1 (6 bases). The germline CDR1 and CDR2 sequences are ENHRY and SYGVKD. V was pared by 3 bases and J by 6 bases, with 14 bases between. The CDR3 is 14 amino acids. The DNA for the CDR3 is TGTGCCATCAGTGACCTTAGACAGGAGAATGGCTACACCTTC. It encodes CAISDLRQENGYTF.

There are a few counts of this clonotype. The rearrangement links TRBV5-1 to TRBJ1-2, with 8 bases lining up with TRBD1. The CDR3 has 16 residues. Germline assignment: CDR1 SGHRS and CDR2 YFSETQ. V dropped 2 bases and J dropped 1; count of bases not matched to a gene: 7. The chain's CDR3 is CASSFQPGQDNYGYTF. CDR3 in DNA: TGCGCCAGCAGCTTCCAGCCGGGACAGGATAACTATGGCTACACCTTC.

The CDR3 region is CASSYTLRAGGQETQYF. CDR3 nucleotide sequence: TGTGCCAGCAGTTACACCCTTAGGGCAGGGGGCCAAGAGACCCAGTACTTC. The V gene is TRBV6-5, the J gene TRBJ2-5, with 7 bases aligning to TRBD1. The CDR3 has 17 amino acids. V lost 2 bases, J lost 1 base, and 10 bases stayed unmatched. Looked up from germline, CDR1 is MNHEY and CDR2 is SVGAGI.

CDR3 amino acids: CASSNYGGEETQYF. DNA for the CDR3: TGTGCCAGCAGCAACTATGGGGGAGAAGAGACCCAGTACTTC. The genes are TRBV5-4 and TRBJ2-5; D may correspond to TRBD1 or TRBD2 (5 bases each). Germline assignment: CDR1 SGHNT and CDR2 YYREEE (reference sequence). V was trimmed by 4 bases and J by 3 bases, leaving 13 bases between them. This CDR3 contains 14 residues.

This clonotype has only a few counts. The J gene is TRBJ2-7, the V gene TRBV7-2, with no clear D. Trimming removed 5 bases from V and 3 bases from J, with 14 bases in between. Germline V gene lookup returns CDR1 SGHTA and CDR2 FQGNSA. The CDR3 runs to 14 residues. The CDR3 DNA reads as TGTGCCAGCAGCACGAGAAAAGCTAGCTACGAGCAGTACTTC. As protein: CASSTRKASYEQYF.

This clonotype was detected only a few times. The chain carries TRBV20-1 and TRBJ2-5; D remains ambiguous. There are 13 residues in the CDR3. Trimming took 1 base from V and 4 from J, leaving 10 bases between them. Germline V lookup: CDR1 DFQATT, CDR2 SNEGSKA (reference sequence). CDR3 region: CSARGWLIETQYF. The CDR3 region has the DNA TGCAGTGCTAGAGGTTGGCTTATAGAGACCCAGTACTTC.

This clonotype was observed a few times. V is TRBV20-1 and J is TRBJ2-7, with a weak D call TRBD1 (6 bases). Germline V gives CDR1 DFQATT, CDR2 SNEGSKA (reference sequence). Between the trimmed V and J ends, which lost 1 base and 4 bases, there was a span of 17 bases. The CDR3 contains 15 residues. The CDR3: CSARGAKTGTYEQYF. The CDR3 nucleotides read TGCAGTGCTAGAGGGGCTAAGACAGGAACTTACGAGCAGTACTTC.

This clonotype was counted between two and nine times. The genes are TRBV20-1 and TRBJ2-1; 10 nucleotides match TRBD2. CDR3 length: 13 amino acids. The J segment lost 8 bases and the V segment lost 6 bases, leaving 7 bases of the junction unmatched. Looked up from germline, CDR1 is DFQATT and CDR2 is SNEGSKA (reference sequence). CDR3 nucleotide sequence: TGCAGTGCCACCTTAGCGGGAGGTGATGAGCAGTTCTTC. This codes for CSATLAGGDEQFF.

This chain joins TRBV11-2 and TRBJ2-1, with 7 bases lining up with TRBD2. This CDR3 spans 14 amino acids. In germline, CDR1 is SGHAT, CDR2 FQNNGV. The ends lost 3 bases at V and 8 bases at J; junction bases unmatched: 7. In DNA, the CDR3 is TGTGCCAGCAGCTTGGGACTACCGAGGGATGAGCAGTTCTTC. It is translated as CASSLGLPRDEQFF.

This clonotype has just a few counts. The CDR3 sequence is CASSGQGVPSYEQYF. CDR3 nucleotides: TGTGCCAGCAGTGGACAGGGGGTCCCCTCCTACGAGCAGTACTTC. The chain has TRBV6-1 and TRBJ2-7, with 9 bases fitting TRBD1. V trimming: 4 bases; J trimming: 0 bases; junction bases outside the gene matches: 4. The V gene's germline CDR1 is MNHNS and CDR2 SASEGT. The CDR3 has 15 residues.

As concerns this clonotype: One end of the junction fails to match germline, which may point to a read error. The rearrangement links TRBV4-3 to TRBJ2-1, with D possibly matching TRBD2 (6 bases). The germline CDR1 and CDR2 sequences are LGHNA and YSLEER. The CDR3 sequence is 18 residues long. In DNA, the CDR3 is TGCTCCAGCAGCCAAGTGATCCCGAAGGGACTTTCAACGCGAGTGCAGTTCTTC. This gives the protein CSSSQVIPKGLSTRVQFF.

This clonotype was observed a few times. The chain employs TRBV28 and TRBJ2-7; no reliable D call. CDR1 and CDR2 from the germline V gene are MDHEN and SYDVKM. The CDR3 is 11 residues long. Deletions cut 5 bases from V and 4 bases from J, with 6 bases between. CDR3 DNA: TGTGCCAGCAGTCGTTATTACGAGCAGTACTTC. It codes for CASSRYYEQYF.

This clonotype was picked up many times. The chain carries TRBV15 and TRBJ2-1; D gene unclear. Trimming left V 1 base short and J 3 bases short, with 10 bases between. Germline lookup yields CDR1 LNHNV and CDR2 YYDKDF (reference sequence). The CDR3 extends over 15 amino acids. The CDR3 loop is CATSRVGSSYNEQFF. CDR3 bases: TGTGCCACCAGCAGAGTCGGGTCAAGCTACAATGAGCAGTTCTTC. Full variable domain (remainder filled in from reference TRBV15 and TRBJ2-1): DAMVIQNPRYQVTQFGKPVTLSCSQTLNHNVMYWYQQKSSQAPKLLFHYYDKDFNNEADTPDNFQSRRPNTSFCFLDIRSPGLGDTAMYLCATSRVGSSYNEQFFGPGTRLTVL.

The table lists this clonotype with a few counts. V gene TRBV7-9 combines with J gene TRBJ2-7, with D unclear. V lost 0 bases and J 5 bases, leaving 11 bases between the germline ends. The CDR3 is 14 amino acids. Germline CDR1 reads SEHNR; CDR2 reads FQNEAQ (reference sequence). The DNA for the CDR3 is TGTGCCAGCAGCTTAGCGGAGCCCTCTAACGAGCAGTACTTC. This translates into CASSLAEPSNEQYF.

This chain connects TRBV7-2 to TRBJ1-4, with D possibly matching TRBD1 (6 bases). In germline, CDR1 is SGHTA, CDR2 FQGNSA. V lost 3 bases, J lost 7 bases, and 12 bases lay in between. The CDR3 spans 14 residues. In DNA, the CDR3 is TGTGCCAGCAGCTTGACCGGGGGGCGTGAAAAACTGTTTTTT. This gives the protein CASSLTGGREKLFF.

In this sample, this clonotype turned up a few times. The CDR3 here is CASSQDVTVAYNEQFF. The CDR3 DNA follows: TGCGCCAGCAGCCAAGATGTTACCGTTGCCTACAATGAGCAGTTCTTC. The chain joins TRBV4-3 to TRBJ2-1; unclear D gene. V shed 0 bases and J shed 2 bases, with 11 bases lying between them. The CDR3 is made up of 16 amino acids. The germline V gene has CDR1 LGHNA and CDR2 YSLEER.